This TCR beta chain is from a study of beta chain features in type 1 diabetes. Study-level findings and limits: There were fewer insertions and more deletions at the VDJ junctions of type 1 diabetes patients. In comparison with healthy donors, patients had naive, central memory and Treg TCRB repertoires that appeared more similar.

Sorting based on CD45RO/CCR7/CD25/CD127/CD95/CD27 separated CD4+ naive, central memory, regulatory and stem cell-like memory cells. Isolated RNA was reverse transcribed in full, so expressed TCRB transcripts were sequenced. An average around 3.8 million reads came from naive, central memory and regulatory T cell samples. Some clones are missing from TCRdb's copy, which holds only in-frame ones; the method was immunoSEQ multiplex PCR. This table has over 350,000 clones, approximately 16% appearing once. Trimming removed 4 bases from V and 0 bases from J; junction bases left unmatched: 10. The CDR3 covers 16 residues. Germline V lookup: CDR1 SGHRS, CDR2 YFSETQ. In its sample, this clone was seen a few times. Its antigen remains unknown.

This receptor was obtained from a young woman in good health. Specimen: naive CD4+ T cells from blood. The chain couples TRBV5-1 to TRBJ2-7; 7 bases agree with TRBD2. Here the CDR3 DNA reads TGCGCCAGCAGCCTAGATCTAGCGGTGAGCTCCTACGAGCAGTACTTC. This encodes CASSLDLAVSSYEQYF.